A single sample is the source of the 19 T cell receptor beta chains below, sequenced in a study of blood T cells in healthy people across ages. A second PCR, run for roughly 6 to 11 cycles, used a sample-barcoded 5' primer plus a J-beta primer mix. MiXCR was run by TCRdb on the 5' RACE reads, yielding one entry per CDR3 protein. Of about 630,000 distinct CDR3 sequences listed, 20% to 25% were seen once; the top ten hold under 4%. Material: blood. The source is a man between 65 and 85 years old in good health.

This clonotype has a handful of counts. The genes are TRBV20-1 and TRBJ2-1, with 11 bases fitting TRBD2. J was trimmed by 10 bases and V by 0 bases; bases with no gene match: 14. CDR3 length equals 17 residues. Looked up from germline, CDR1 is DFQATT and CDR2 is SNEGSKA (reference sequence). The CDR3 region has the DNA TGCAGTGCTAGAGATCGCGGACTAGCGGGTGTCATCTGGGAGCAGTTCTTC. Its translation is CSARDRGLAGVIWEQFF.

The J gene is TRBJ2-7, the V gene TRBV7-2; TRBD1 is a possible D gene (5 bases). The V end lost 1 base, the J end lost 2 bases, and 12 bases lay between the germline ends. The CDR3 has 15 residues. Germline values: CDR1 SGHTA, CDR2 FQGNSA. The DNA of the CDR3 is TGTGCCAGCAGCTTAGATGTCGGACAACCCTACGAGCAGTACTTC. It yields the protein CASSLDVGQPYEQYF.

The chain combines TRBV10-3 with TRBJ1-3, with no clear D. There are 15 residues in the CDR3. Trimming removed 5 bases at V and 0 bases at J, with 11 bases between. In germline, CDR1 is ENHRY, CDR2 SYGVKD. CDR3 coding DNA: TGTGCCATCAGTACCGGGAAGAACTCTGGAAACACCATATATTTT. Translating gives CAISTGKNSGNTIYF.

The CDR3 here is CAISDPGGTEAFF. The CDR3 coding sequence is TGTGCCATCAGTGATCCAGGGGGCACTGAAGCTTTCTTT. The V gene is TRBV10-3, the J gene TRBJ1-1, with TRBD1 identical over 7 bases. The CDR3 spans 13 residues. V was clipped by 3 bases and J by 4 bases; unmatched bases: 2. The V gene's germline CDR1 is ENHRY and CDR2 SYGVKD.

V usage is TRBV6-2 or TRBV6-3 and J usage is TRBJ1-1; TRBD1 is a possible D gene (5 bases). Trimming left V 3 bases short and J 4 bases short, with 9 bases between. CDR1 and CDR2 (germline): MNHEY, SVGEGT. The CDR3 is made up of 13 amino acids. The DNA for the CDR3 is TGTGCCAGCAGTTATACCCAGGGCACTGAAGCTTTCTTT. Translation gives CASSYTQGTEAFF.

The genes are TRBV5-1 and TRBJ2-5; 8 positions agree with TRBD1. Germline CDR1 reads SGHRS; CDR2 reads YFSETQ. This CDR3 contains 16 residues. V lost 0 bases and J lost 4; bases outside the gene matches: 8. The CDR3 loop is CASSLGRGQIGETQYF. Written as DNA, the CDR3 is TGCGCCAGCAGCTTGGGCAGGGGGCAGATCGGAGAGACCCAGTACTTC.

This clonotype was seen a few times. The chain uses TRBV9 and TRBJ2-1; 9 nucleotides line up with TRBD2. V dropped 3 bases and J dropped 1; count of bases not matched to a gene: 8. This CDR3 comprises 17 residues. In germline, CDR1 is SGDLS, CDR2 YYNGEE. The CDR3 sequence: CASSGGSGRGSYNEQFF. Written as DNA, the CDR3 is TGTGCCAGCAGCGGGGGTAGCGGGAGAGGGTCCTACAATGAGCAGTTCTTC.

This clonotype was seen many times. The chain links TRBV25-1 to TRBJ2-5, with 7 bases fitting TRBD2. The length of the CDR3 is 14 residues. Germline loops: CDR1 MGHDK, CDR2 SYGVNS. The V segment lost 3 bases and the J segment 6 bases; nucleotides outside the gene matches: 7. The CDR3 sequence: CASSDQTSLQTQYF. CDR3 nucleotides: TGTGCCAGCAGTGACCAGACTAGCCTCCAGACCCAGTACTTC.

In this sample, this clonotype turned up a few times. The chain carries TRBV20-1 and TRBJ2-5; D tentatively reads TRBD1 or TRBD2 (5 bases each). V lost 6 bases, J lost 1 base, and 9 bases lay in between. Per germline, CDR1 DFQATT and CDR2 SNEGSKA (reference sequence). CDR3 length: 12 residues. DNA for the CDR3: TGCAGTGCGACCGGGGCCCAAGAGACCCAGTACTTC. Amino acid sequence: CSATGAQETQYF.

This clonotype was seen just once. CDR3 protein: CASTETSRAYNEQFF. Here the CDR3 DNA reads TGTGCCAGCACCGAAACTAGCAGGGCTTACAATGAGCAGTTCTTC. The rearrangement joins TRBV7-2 to TRBJ2-5, with a tentative D call TRBD2 (6 bases). The DNA end is a closer match to TRBJ2-1, so the J assignment may be wrong. CDR3 length: 15 amino acids. Germline lookup yields CDR1 SGHTA and CDR2 FQGNSA.

The chain combines TRBV6-5 with TRBJ2-5; D is undetermined. The CDR3 covers 13 residues. Trimming removed 5 bases from V and 2 bases from J, with 9 bases in between. Per the germline V gene, CDR1 is MNHEY and CDR2 is SVGAGI. The CDR3 bases are TGTGCCAGCAGTACACAATGGCAAGAGACCCAGTACTTC. Protein product: CASSTQWQETQYF.

This clonotype was observed a few times. This rearrangement joins TRBV7-9 to TRBJ2-2; D unresolved. Germline V gene lookup returns CDR1 SEHNR and CDR2 FQNEAQ (reference sequence). V gave up 5 bases and J gave up 6 bases, with 10 bases separating them. The CDR3 consists of 13 residues. The CDR3 sequence is CASSLDSSGELFF. The CDR3 bases are TGTGCCAGCAGCCTTGATAGTTCCGGGGAGCTGTTTTTT.

The gene calls are TRBV7-9 and TRBJ2-7; 8 positions agree with TRBD1. Germline loops: CDR1 SEHNR, CDR2 FQNEAQ (reference sequence). The J segment lost 3 bases and the V segment lost 5 bases, leaving 9 bases of the junction unmatched. There are 15 residues in the CDR3. The chain's CDR3 is CASSPWTGTSYEQYF. The CDR3 DNA follows: TGTGCCAGCAGCCCCTGGACAGGGACCAGCTACGAGCAGTACTTC. Full variable domain (remainder filled in from reference TRBV7-9 and TRBJ2-7): DTGVSQNPRHKITKRGQNVTFRCDPISEHNRLYWYRQTLGQGPEFLTYFQNEAQLEKSRLLSDRFSAERPKGSFSTLEIQRTEQGDSAMYLCASSPWTGTSYEQYFGPGTRLTVT.

This clonotype was picked up a small number of times. A much larger clonotype is one base distant, so this may be a read error. The chain couples TRBV24-1 to TRBJ2-5; 10 bases fit TRBD2. The CDR3 consists of 15 residues. Germline V lookup: CDR1 KGHDR, CDR2 SFDVKD. Trimming at V came to 3 bases and at J to 2 bases, leaving 2 bases not matched to a gene. CDR3 coding DNA: TGTGCCACCAGTGATGGAGCGGGAGGGCAAGAGACCCAGTACTTC. Translating it yields CATSDGAGGQETQYF.

On this clonotype itself: This may arise from a read error, as a much more abundant clone is one base away. The rearrangement joins TRBV6-2 or TRBV6-3 to TRBJ2-5; TRBD2 aligns across 7 bases. The germline CDR1 and CDR2 sequences are MNHEY and SVGEGT. This CDR3 contains 14 residues. The CDR3 DNA reads TGTGCCAGCAGTTACAGAGCGGGAAACAATGAGCAGCTCTTC. This sequence encodes CASSYRAGNNEQLF.

This clonotype was seen a handful of times. The chain has TRBV4-1 and TRBJ1-1; 10 bases align to TRBD1. CDR3 length: 15 amino acids. CDR1 is MGHRA, CDR2 YSYEKL, per germline. V trimming: 4 bases; J trimming: 5 bases; junction bases outside the gene matches: 7. The CDR3 here is CASSPRTGGYTEAFF. The CDR3 coding sequence is TGCGCCAGCAGCCCCCGGACAGGGGGTTATACTGAAGCTTTCTTT.

The chain has TRBV6-6 and TRBJ2-7, with D tentatively TRBD1 (7 bases). This CDR3 contains 16 residues. V lost 6 bases to trimming and J lost 1 base, with 19 bases between them. Germline values: CDR1 MNHNY, CDR2 SVGAGI (reference sequence). The CDR3 bases are TGTGCCAGCAGCGACCGCGGACCAGGGGGGTCCTACGAGCAGTACTTC. It yields the protein CASSDRGPGGSYEQYF.

This clonotype turned up a few times. The chain couples TRBV5-1 to TRBJ2-1; 11 nucleotides align to TRBD1. This CDR3 is built from 17 residues. Germline lookup yields CDR1 SGHRS and CDR2 YFSETQ. Trimming at V came to 4 bases and at J to 4 bases, leaving 10 bases not matched to a gene. CDR3 protein: CASSPGQGALKYNEQFF. CDR3 bases: TGCGCCAGCAGCCCAGGACAGGGGGCCTTAAAATACAATGAGCAGTTCTTC.

This clonotype was recorded a few times. The rearrangement uses TRBV20-1 and TRBJ1-5, with a tentative D call TRBD1 (6 bases). The CDR3 spans 17 residues. Trimming removed 2 bases at V and 2 bases at J, with 19 bases between. From germline, CDR1 is DFQATT and CDR2 SNEGSKA (reference sequence). CDR3: CSARPPGEGQRNQPQHF. DNA of the CDR3: TGCAGTGCTAGACCCCCAGGGGAGGGGCAACGCAATCAGCCCCAGCATTTT.